Listed below are T cell receptor beta chains from one sample, sequenced in a study of blood T cell repertoires in COVID-19. Sequencing used immunoSEQ multiplex PCR; TCRdb keeps in-frame clones, though not all of them. The repertoire holds roughly 330,000 clones, with approximately 87% as singletons. Sequenced: peripheral blood. The receptors originated from a woman aged 45-60 years with active or convalescent COVID-19. The CDR3 runs from the conserved cysteine through the conserved F or W. D genes are given only for firm matches. Clone size is given for some rows only: seen once, a few or many times, or a class if the clone is expanded.

D gene	clone size	V gene	J gene	CDR3 protein	CDR3 DNA
-	-	TRBV28	TRBJ1-5	CASSLSRTRQPQHF	TGTGCCAGCAGTTTATCCCGAACGAGACAGCCCCAGCATTTT
-	-	TRBV4-1	TRBJ1-2	CASSQVSGGMNYGYTF	TGCGCCAGCAGCCAAGTTTCAGGAGGTATGAACTATGGCTACACCTTC
-	-	TRBV4-2	TRBJ1-3	CASSQVNARSGNTIYF	TGTGCCAGCAGCCAAGTGAATGCGCGCTCTGGAAACACCATATATTTT
TRBD2	-	TRBV29-1	TRBJ2-7	CSIRSGNYEQYF	TGCAGCATAAGGAGCGGGAATTACGAGCAGTACTTC
TRBD2	once	TRBV6-2/TRBV6-3	TRBJ2-7	CASSPLGLAEYSYEQYF	TGTGCCAGCAGTCCACTGGGACTAGCGGAATACTCCTACGAGCAGTACTTC
-	-	TRBV7-2	TRBJ2-3	CASSLGGIGADTQYF	TGTGCCAGCAGCTTAGGGGGTATCGGGGCAGATACGCAGTATTTT
TRBD2	-	TRBV10-1	TRBJ2-3	CASSESKRGGRSTDTQYF	TGCGCCAGCAGTGAGAGCAAGCGGGGGGGCCGGAGCACAGATACGCAGTATTTT
TRBD1	once	TRBV5-1	TRBJ1-1	CASSSQTGRTEAFF	TGCGCCAGCAGCTCACAGACAGGGAGAACTGAAGCTTTCTTT
-	once	TRBV4-3	TRBJ1-2	CASSRSGSGKSGYTF	TGCGCCAGCAGCCGCTCCGGATCAGGCAAGTCCGGCTACACCTTC
-	few	TRBV4-3	TRBJ1-6	CASSQETGGDSPLHF	TGCGCCAGCAGCCAAGAAACAGGAGGGGATTCACCCCTCCACTTT
-	-	TRBV7-9	TRBJ2-7	CASSFSVNYEQYF	TGTGCCAGCAGCTTCTCGGTAAACTACGAGCAGTACTTC
TRBD2	-	TRBV30	TRBJ2-3	CARMTSGAGTDTQYF	TGTGCCCGCATGACTAGCGGGGCTGGCACAGATACGCAGTATTTT
-	-	TRBV7-2	TRBJ1-1	CASSLFRVYRAFF	TGTGCCAGCAGCTTATTCAGGGTCTATAGGGCTTTCTTT
TRBD2	-	TRBV4-1	TRBJ2-1	CASSQTQAGVYNEQFF	TGCGCCAGCAGCCAGACTCAAGCGGGAGTTTACAATGAGCAGTTCTTC
-	-	TRBV4-3	TRBJ2-5	CASSQEIGQETQYF	TGCGCCAGCAGCCAAGAGATCGGTCAAGAGACCCAGTACTTC
-	-	TRBV7-9	TRBJ2-7	CASSLVAVTRTTGEQYF	TGTGCCAGCAGCTTAGTGGCAGTTACTAGAACTACGGGCGAGCAGTACTTC
-	-	TRBV27	TRBJ2-7	CASSFGGGRYEQYF	TGTGCCAGCAGTTTTGGGGGAGGTAGATACGAGCAGTACTTC
TRBD1	-	TRBV7-8	TRBJ2-1	CASSLTGGNNEQFF	TGTGCCAGCAGTCTGACAGGGGGAAACAATGAGCAGTTCTTC
-	-	TRBV19	TRBJ1-5	CASSVKAGNQPQHF	TGTGCCAGTAGTGTCAAAGCGGGCAATCAGCCCCAGCATTTT
-	once	TRBV11-2	TRBJ2-1	CASSLKERQFF	TGTGCCAGCAGCTTAAAGGAGCGGCAGTTCTTC
TRBD2	-	TRBV30	TRBJ2-3	CAWSVRRLAGNTDTQYF	TGTGCCTGGAGTGTTCGGCGACTAGCGGGGAACACAGATACGCAGTATTTT
TRBD1	-	TRBV7-3	TRBJ2-7	CASSFGQGDYEQYF	TGTGCCAGCAGCTTTGGACAGGGAGACTACGAGCAGTACTTC
-	-	TRBV7-2	TRBJ2-1	CASSLTINEQFF	TGTGCCAGCAGCCTTACAATCAATGAGCAGTTCTTC
TRBD2	once	TRBV7-9	TRBJ2-1	CASSLQASGLYNEQFF	TGTGCCAGCAGCTTACAAGCTAGCGGCCTATACAATGAGCAGTTCTTC
TRBD2	few	TRBV28	TRBJ2-1	CASTLAGAYNEQFF	TGTGCCAGCACCCTAGCGGGAGCTTACAATGAGCAGTTCTTC
TRBD2	-	TRBV4-1	TRBJ2-5	CASSRALAGGQETQYF	TGCGCCAGCAGCCGAGCCCTAGCGGGAGGCCAAGAGACCCAGTACTTC
-	-	TRBV19	TRBJ1-1	CASSGTLTEAFF	TGTGCCTCCAGCGGGACCTTAACTGAAGCTTTCTTT
-	-	TRBV10-3	TRBJ1-2	CAISDDINYGYTF	TGTGCCATCAGTGACGACATCAACTATGGCTACACCTTC
-	once	TRBV28	TRBJ2-1	CASLSLARVSSEQFF	TGTGCCAGCCTGTCACTAGCCAGGGTGAGCAGTGAGCAGTTCTTC
-	-	TRBV7-8	TRBJ2-7	CASSPSSYEQYF	TGTGCCAGCAGCCCTAGCTCCTACGAGCAGTACTTC
-	-	TRBV4-3	TRBJ1-5	CASSQDHNGPQHF	TGCGCCAGCAGCCAAGATCACAATGGGCCCCAGCATTTT
-	once	TRBV5-1	TRBJ2-1	CASSLVTGNTENEQFF	TGCGCCAGCAGCTTGGTGACCGGGAATACGGAGAATGAGCAGTTCTTC
TRBD1	-	TRBV5-8	TRBJ1-1	CASSNRGLIFTEAFF	TGTGCCAGCAGCAACAGGGGACTGATTTTCACTGAAGCTTTCTTT
TRBD1	-	TRBV28	TRBJ2-1	CASSLVWDRGYNEQFF	TGTGCCAGCAGTTTGGTTTGGGACAGGGGCTACAATGAGCAGTTCTTC
-	-	TRBV11-3	TRBJ2-2	CASSLTGELFF	TGTGCCAGCAGCCTTACCGGGGAGCTGTTTTTT
-	-	TRBV27	TRBJ2-7	CASSLSPGSSSYEQYF	TGTGCCAGCAGTTTATCGCCGGGTTCGAGCTCCTACGAGCAGTACTTC
TRBD1	-	TRBV3-1/TRBV3-2	TRBJ1-1	CASGINQGAPNTEAFF	TGTGCCAGCGGAATAAACCAGGGGGCGCCGAACACTGAAGCTTTCTTT
TRBD1	few	TRBV5-5	TRBJ1-2	CASSLSGGVNYGYTF	TGTGCCAGCAGCTTGTCAGGGGGTGTCAACTATGGCTACACCTTC
TRBD2	-	TRBV7-2	TRBJ2-7	CASSSTSGTYEQYF	TGTGCCAGCAGCTCCACTAGCGGAACCTACGAGCAGTACTTC
TRBD1	-	TRBV5-4	TRBJ2-1	CASSPITGVTSNEQFF	TGTGCCAGCAGCCCAATTACAGGGGTAACGTCCAATGAGCAGTTCTTC
-	-	TRBV6-6	TRBJ1-1	CASYTPTEAFF	TGTGCCAGCTATACTCCTACTGAAGCTTTCTTT
-	once	TRBV12-3/TRBV12-4	TRBJ1-5	CASSPGGGQPQHF	TGTGCCAGCAGTCCGGGGGGGGGTCAGCCCCAGCATTTT
-	-	TRBV5-1	TRBJ1-5	CASSLGQTNQPQHF	TGCGCCAGCAGCTTGGGGCAAACCAATCAGCCCCAGCATTTT
-	-	TRBV6-5	TRBJ1-2	CASSTGIYGYTF	TGTGCCAGCAGTACCGGGATCTATGGCTACACCTTC
-	-	TRBV28	TRBJ2-1	CASSGYNEQFF	TGTGCCAGCTCAGGGTACAATGAGCAGTTCTTC
TRBD2	-	TRBV28	TRBJ2-3	CASSFGRGDTDTQYF	TGTGCCAGCAGTTTCGGGCGGGGGGACACAGATACGCAGTATTTT
-	-	TRBV4-2	TRBJ1-6	CASSQDRGNSPLHF	TGTGCCAGCAGCCAAGACAGGGGAAATTCACCCCTCCACTTT
TRBD1	-	TRBV19	TRBJ2-7	CASRTGGNSYEQYF	TGTGCCAGTAGAACAGGGGGCAACTCCTACGAGCAGTACTTC
-	-	TRBV27	TRBJ1-1	CASTGAVAKEAFF	TGTGCCAGCACTGGTGCTGTAGCAAAGGAAGCTTTCTTT
TRBD1	-	TRBV3-1/TRBV3-2	TRBJ1-4	CASSQGTRTGGEVKLFF	TGTGCCAGCAGCCAAGGAACCAGGACAGGGGGGGAGGTAAAACTGTTTTTT